The next 12 T cell receptor beta chains were all read from a single sample in a study of blood T cell repertoires in COVID-19. Repertoires were generated with immunoSEQ multiplex PCR, while TCRdb's copy carries only in-frame clones and drops some. The table shows about 34,000 clones, with about nine tenths occurring only once. Input material: peripheral blood. The source of these receptors is an elderly man with acute or convalescent COVID-19.

This clone was found a few times. The chain joins TRBV7-2 to TRBJ2-7; D perhaps matches TRBD2 (6 bases). CDR1 and CDR2 (germline): SGHTA, FQGNSA. The CDR3 spans 15 residues. V was trimmed by 5 bases and J by 2 bases, leaving 16 bases between them. DNA of the CDR3: TGTGCCAGCAGCCACCAAGCGGGCAGGGCCTACGAGCAGTACTTC. It specifies CASSHQAGRAYEQYF.

The chain employs TRBV25-1 and TRBJ1-5, with unresolved D. Germline CDR1 and CDR2: MGHDK and SYGVNS. V gave up 1 base and J gave up 0 bases, with 7 bases separating them. CDR3 length: 15 amino acids. DNA for the CDR3: TGTGCCAGCAGTGAATCCACAGATAGCAATCAGCCCCAGCATTTT. Its translation: CASSESTDSNQPQHF.

The V gene is TRBV3-1 (or the pseudogene TRBV3-2), the J gene TRBJ2-5; no reliable D call. Germline-derived CDR1 and CDR2 are LGHDT and YNNKEL (reference sequence). Trimming removed 0 bases at V and 2 bases at J, with 13 bases between. CDR3 length: 16 residues. This CDR3 is CASSQDPRRSQETQYF. As DNA, the CDR3 is TGTGCCAGCAGCCAAGATCCGAGGCGGTCACAAGAGACCCAGTACTTC.

The CDR3 nucleotides are TGTGCCAGCAGAACACACTATGGCTACACCTTC. Translation gives CASRTHYGYTF. This chain uses TRBV12-3 or TRBV12-4 with TRBJ1-2; D is undetermined. V was cut by 6 bases and J by 3 bases, with 5 bases left in between. The CDR3 is made up of 11 amino acids.

This chain links TRBV7-2 with TRBJ1-2, with a tentative D call TRBD1 (6 bases). Between the trimmed V and J ends, which lost 1 base and 3 bases, there was a span of 9 bases. CDR1 and CDR2 (germline): SGHTA, FQGNSA. This CDR3 is built from 14 residues. The DNA for the CDR3 is TGTGCCAGCAGCTTAGAAGGACAGTACTATGGCTACACCTTC. Translation gives CASSLEGQYYGYTF.

This sequence joins TRBV7-9 and TRBJ2-3; 7 bases are shared with TRBD2. The CDR3 length is 18 residues. The trim removed 3 bases at V and 5 bases at J, leaving 17 bases unmatched. The germline V gene has CDR1 SEHNR and CDR2 FQNEAQ (reference sequence). The CDR3 loop reads CASSFRPPSGWGGDTQYF. The CDR3, as DNA: TGTGCCAGCAGCTTTCGCCCCCCGAGCGGGTGGGGGGGAGATACGCAGTATTTT.

This clone was observed a handful of times. The V gene is TRBV19, the J gene TRBJ2-1, with D unclear. V gave up 2 bases and J gave up 6 bases, with 14 bases separating them. There are 15 residues in the CDR3. Germline V gene data show CDR1 as LNHDA and CDR2 as SQIVND (reference sequence). The CDR3 sequence: CASSIKGVPTNEQFF. CDR3 in DNA: TGTGCCAGTAGTATAAAAGGAGTACCCACCAATGAGCAGTTCTTC.

The rearrangement joins TRBV6-5 to TRBJ2-7; 9 positions match TRBD1. There are 15 residues in the CDR3. Germline V lookup: CDR1 MNHEY, CDR2 SVGAGI. The trim removed 6 bases at V and 2 bases at J, leaving 8 bases unmatched. The CDR3 region has the DNA TGTGCCAGCAGCCTGGACAGGGGATCCCCCTACGAGCAGTACTTC. The encoded protein is CASSLDRGSPYEQYF.

The gene calls are TRBV19 and TRBJ1-4, with TRBD1 as a possible D gene (5 bases). The CDR3 sequence is 16 residues long. Between the trimmed V and J ends, which lost 3 bases and 4 bases, there was a span of 15 bases. CDR1 LNHDA and CDR2 SQIVND come from the germline V gene (reference sequence). CDR3 in DNA: TGTGCCAGTAGTATCAGGTCCGACAGACTTAATGAAAAACTGTTTTTT. It encodes CASSIRSDRLNEKLFF.

This chain joins TRBV18 and TRBJ1-1; 7 nucleotides line up with TRBD1. J lost 1 base, V lost 5 bases, and 4 bases had no gene match. Germline V lookup: CDR1 KGHSH, CDR2 LQKENI. The length of the CDR3 is 14 residues. For the CDR3, the DNA is TGTGCCAGCTCAAGGACAGGAGAGAACACTGAAGCTTTCTTT. Translating it yields CASSRTGENTEAFF. The complete variable domain, with remaining parts taken from reference TRBV18 and TRBJ1-1, reads NAGVMQNPRHLVRRRGQEARLRCSPMKGHSHVYWYRQLPEEGLKFMVYLQKENIIDESGMPKERFSAEFPKEGPSILRIQQVVRGDSAAYFCASSRTGENTEAFFGQGTRLTVV.

This chain links TRBV7-2 with TRBJ2-7, with TRBD2 identical over 11 bases. J gave up 4 bases and V 1 base, and 9 bases lay outside the gene matches. Germline values: CDR1 SGHTA, CDR2 FQGNSA. CDR3 length equals 17 residues. The CDR3 sequence is CASSLEGLSSGGYEQYF. In DNA, the CDR3 is TGTGCCAGCAGCTTAGAGGGGTTGTCTAGCGGGGGGTACGAGCAGTACTTC.

V and J are TRBV5-1 and TRBJ2-5, with 7 nucleotides matching TRBD2. Germline V gene lookup returns CDR1 SGHRS and CDR2 YFSETQ. Trimming removed 4 bases from V and 5 bases from J; junction bases left unmatched: 11. The CDR3 sequence is 15 residues long. The CDR3 bases are TGCGCCAGCAGCGGGAGTGGGGGGGTGCAGGAGACCCAGTACTTC. Protein: CASSGSGGVQETQYF.